Listed here are 17 T cell receptor beta chains from one sample, sequenced in a study of blood T cells in healthy people across ages. Combining a sample-barcoded 5' primer with a J-beta primer mix, a second PCR ran for 7 to 11 cycles. TCRdb re-analysed the 5' RACE reads in MiXCR, keeping a single row per CDR3 protein. Here the sample spans 550,000 to 800,000 distinct CDR3 sequences, about 32% being singletons. The sample taken for sequencing was blood. These receptors all come from a woman aged 80 or older in good health.

On this clonotype itself: A much larger clone is a single base away; this may be a read error. The chain uses TRBV9 and TRBJ2-5; the D call may be TRBD1 or TRBD2 (5 bases each). CDR1 SGDLS and CDR2 YYNGEE come from the germline V gene. The CDR3 totals 15 residues. V gave up 0 bases and J gave up 6 bases, with 15 bases separating them. CDR3 DNA: TGTGCCAGCAGCGTAGGGGGGAGCCAAGGGAAGACCCAGTACTTC. As protein: CASSVGGSQGKTQYF.

This clonotype came up a few times. This chain uses TRBV19 with TRBJ1-5, with D unresolved. This CDR3 has 11 amino acids. The germline V and J ends were trimmed by 7 bases and 0 bases, with 1 base remaining between them. Germline V lookup: CDR1 LNHDA, CDR2 SQIVND (reference sequence). As DNA, the CDR3 is TGTGCCAGTATTAGCAATCAGCCCCAGCATTTT. This codes for CASISNQPQHF.

This clonotype was recorded many times. In DNA form, the CDR3 reads TGTGCCAGCAGCTTAGTGAGGGCGGGGGGAGAGACCCAGTACTTC. It translates to CASSLVRAGGETQYF. The chain joins TRBV11-2 to TRBJ2-5; 8 nucleotides match TRBD2. From germline, CDR1 is SGHAT and CDR2 FQNNGV. Germline trimming cut 1 base from V and 4 bases from J; bases unmatched to any gene: 5. This CDR3 is 15 amino acids long.

This clonotype was counted ten times or more. The chain couples TRBV15 to TRBJ2-5, with D tentatively TRBD2 (6 bases). V lost 5 bases, J lost 5 bases, and 18 bases lay in between. The length of the CDR3 is 15 residues. Germline lookup yields CDR1 LNHNV and CDR2 YYDKDF (reference sequence). In DNA, the CDR3 is TGTGCCACCAGCGACGCCGTTCGGGGGAAGGAGACCCAGTACTTC. Translating gives CATSDAVRGKETQYF.

The chain couples TRBV2 to TRBJ2-2, with D hard to call. The CDR3 totals 15 residues. Germline V lookup: CDR1 SNHLY, CDR2 FYNNEI. Trimming took 6 bases from V and 4 from J, leaving 15 bases between them. The CDR3 DNA sequence: TGTGCCAGCAGGAACAGCCTTCGCGGCACCGGGGAGCTGTTTTTT. It yields the protein CASRNSLRGTGELFF.

The chain employs TRBV4-1 and TRBJ1-2, with a possible D match to TRBD1 (5 bases). With 5 bases removed from V and 7 bases from J, the gap between germline ends came to 32 bases. There are 19 residues in the CDR3. Germline CDR1 is MGHRA and CDR2 is YSYEKL. In DNA, the CDR3 is TGCGCCAGCAGCTTCCTTTTAAAGGAACGGCCCAGGACATTGTCTGGCTACACCTTC. It yields the protein CASSFLLKERPRTLSGYTF.

A word on this clonotype: Since a much larger clone is just one base distant, this may be a read error. The chain is built from TRBV7-3 and TRBJ2-7; perhaps D is TRBD1 or TRBD2 (5 bases each). V lost 3 bases and J lost 7, with 16 bases in between. CDR1 and CDR2 from the germline V gene are SGHTA and FQGTGA. The CDR3 sequence is 14 residues long. CDR3 DNA sequence: TGTGCCAGCAGCTTCCGGGGACGGGAAAATGAGCAGTACTTC. Its translation: CASSFRGRENEQYF.

This clonotype was observed at least ten times. J is TRBJ2-7 and V is TRBV7-9, with 8 nucleotides matching TRBD2. The CDR3 consists of 13 residues. V lost 5 bases to trimming and J lost 6 bases; unmatched junction nucleotides: 6. In germline, CDR1 is SEHNR, CDR2 FQNEAQ (reference sequence). CDR3: CASSGRTSREQYF. The CDR3 DNA reads TGTGCCAGCAGCGGAAGGACTAGCCGCGAGCAGTACTTC.

This clonotype was counted many times. The CDR3 reads CSVPGWTEAFF. The CDR3 region has the DNA TGCAGCGTTCCCGGGTGGACTGAAGCTTTCTTT. The genes are TRBV29-1 and TRBJ1-1; D not resolved. The V gene's germline CDR1 is SQVTM and CDR2 ANQGSEA. V lost 5 bases and J 5 bases, leaving 9 bases between the germline ends. CDR3 length: 11 residues. The full variable domain, in which reference TRBV29-1 and TRBJ1-1 provide the parts outside the CDR3, is SAVISQKPSRDICQRGTSLTIQCQVDSQVTMMFWYRQQPGQSLTLIATANQGSEATYESGFVIDKFPISRPNLTFSTLTVSNMSPEDSSIYLCSVPGWTEAFFGQGTRLTVV.

Worth noting for this clonotype: It is likely a read error, because the conserved phenylalanine at the end of the CDR3 is missing. The CDR3 DNA is TGTGCCAGCAGTTGGGGCGGGGGGGACAATGAGCAGTTCTGC. Its translation is CASSWGGGDNEQFC. The chain couples TRBV12-3 or TRBV12-4 to TRBJ2-1, with 9 bases matching TRBD2. V lost 4 bases and J lost 5; bases outside the gene matches: 3. This CDR3 region has 14 residues.

The rearrangement uses TRBV6-2 or TRBV6-3 and TRBJ2-1; 9 bases map to TRBD1. The end of the DNA is better explained by TRBJ2-7, so the J call may be wrong. Germline V lookup: CDR1 MNHEY, CDR2 SVGEGT. There are 22 residues in the CDR3. Here the CDR3 reads CASRRALPRQGGGKSSYNEQYF. As DNA, the CDR3 is TGTGCCAGCAGAAGGGCTCTACCCAGACAGGGGGGGGGCAAGAGCTCCTACAATGAGCAGTACTTC.

This clonotype was picked up one time. This chain connects TRBV30 to TRBJ1-3; perhaps TRBD1 as D (5 bases). Germline V gene sequence: CDR1 GTSNPN, CDR2 SVGIG (reference sequence). Trimming removed 3 bases at V and 0 bases at J, with 12 bases between. The CDR3 is made up of 15 amino acids. This chain's CDR3 is CAWSAQGISGNTIYF. CDR3 nucleotides: TGTGCCTGGAGCGCTCAGGGTATCTCTGGAAACACCATATATTTT.

As to this clonotype: A read error may be the cause here, since a much bigger clone is one base away. The rearrangement joins TRBV6-5 to TRBJ2-7; 8 bases fit TRBD2. This CDR3 region has 14 residues. V gave up 6 bases and J gave up 10 bases; unmatched junction bases: 14. Germline CDR1 reads MNHEY; CDR2 reads SVGAGI. CDR3: CASRKRGRQEAQYF. In DNA form, the CDR3 reads TGTGCCAGCAGGAAGCGGGGGCGCCAAGAGGCCCAGTACTTC.

In its sample, this clonotype was seen many times. The CDR3 nucleotides are TGTGCCAGCAGCCAATCCCCGGGGCGGGGGACAGATACGCAGTATTTT. Protein sequence: CASSQSPGRGTDTQYF. This sequence joins TRBV4-2 and TRBJ2-3; TRBD2 aligns across 7 bases. CDR1 LGHNA and CDR2 YNFKEQ come from the germline V gene. The length of the CDR3 is 16 residues. V trimming: 2 bases; J trimming: 3 bases; junction bases outside the gene matches: 8.

V is TRBV7-9 and J is TRBJ2-1, with D possibly TRBD1 on 5 matching bases. The V gene lost 8 bases and the J gene lost 9 bases, with 26 bases spanning the gap. The germline V gene encodes CDR1 SEHNR and CDR2 FQNEAQ (reference sequence). CDR3 length equals 16 residues. The CDR3 region is CASCGTVGRAYGEQFF. CDR3 nucleotide sequence: TGTGCCAGCTGCGGAACGGTAGGCAGGGCCTACGGTGAGCAGTTCTTC.

In this sample, this clonotype turned up many times. The chain joins TRBV7-2 to TRBJ2-1; 10 bases are a match to TRBD2. The V and J ends lost 3 bases and 8 bases, in that order; junction bases with no gene match: 7. CDR1 is SGHTA and CDR2 is FQGNSA in the germline V gene. CDR3 length equals 15 residues. CDR3 nucleotide sequence: TGTGCCAGCAGCTTGGCGCTAGCGGGGGATGATGAGCAGTTCTTC. Its translation is CASSLALAGDDEQFF.

The J gene is TRBJ1-6, the V gene TRBV4-3; a weak D match, TRBD1 (5 bases). The CDR3 consists of 16 residues. Trimming pared 0 bases from V and 7 bases from J, leaving 13 bases between. Germline V gene sequence: CDR1 LGHNA, CDR2 YSLEER. The CDR3 is CASSQDRWGWNSPLHF. CDR3 DNA sequence: TGCGCCAGCAGCCAAGATCGGTGGGGGTGGAATTCACCCCTCCACTTT.